The source of this T cell receptor (beta chain) is a study of blood T cell repertoires in COVID-19. Germline CDR1 is SGHVS and CDR2 is FQNEAQ. Unmatched junction bases numbered 8, after V lost 1 base and J lost 1 base. The CDR3 is made up of 18 amino acids. Participants reported their clinical history, and cohort assignment relied on those reports. Data came from immunoSEQ multiplex PCR; TCRdb stores just in-frame clones and leaves some out. The table has about 350,000 clones, roughly 90% seen once; the top ten hold over 0.9%. The source material was PBMCs or T cells enriched from blood (not recorded which). The chain joins TRBV7-8 to TRBJ2-2, with 8 positions matching TRBD1. This TCR derives from a woman aged 25 to 45 who had been exposed to COVID-19. The CDR3, as DNA: TGTGCCAGCAGCTTAGACTATACCGGGACAGGGAACACCGGGGAGCTGTTTTTT. This codes for CASSLDYTGTGNTGELFF. The full variable domain, completed using reference TRBV7-8 and TRBJ2-2, is GAGVSQSPRYKVAKRGQDVALRCDPISGHVSLFWYQQALGQGPEFLTYFQNEAQLDKSGLPSDRFFAERPEGSVSTLKIQRTQQEDSAVYLCASSLDYTGTGNTGELFFGEGSRLTVL.